The entry that follows covers one TCR beta chain sequence. The junction shows a germline mismatch at one end, possibly a read error. These data are taken from a study of T cells in Graves' hyperthyroidism and ophthalmopathy. Per germline, CDR1 SGDLS and CDR2 YYNGEE. The CDR3 is 15 residues long. Researchers took RNA transcripts and amplified the TCR beta CDR3 regions from them. The HTBI set primed first-round TCR CDR3 RT-PCR. From the multiplex PCR reads, TCRdb called clonotypes with MiXCR, one entry per CDR3 protein. Found here are 500,000 to 650,000 distinct CDR3 sequences, 46% of them singletons; the top ten hold 44%. Diagnoses were made from clinical symptoms, serum measures (thyroxine and TRAb), thyroid ultrasound and orbital computed tomography.

This TCR came from an adult woman with Graves' disease, either hyperthyroidism or ophthalmopathy (not recorded which). The genes are TRBV9 and TRBJ2-6, with D unclear. The specimen was peripheral blood or thyroid tissue (not recorded which). CDR3 loop: CASSVDDSGANVLTF. The CDR3 nucleotides read TGTGCCAGCAGCGTAGACGACTCTGGAGCCAACGTCCTGACTTTC.